This T cell receptor beta chain is from a study of T-cell memory formation after mild COVID-19. General study results and limits: Memory sampled before infection contained some responding clones, suggesting cross-reactive memory joined. Clones that shrank (day 15 to 85) were balanced CD4/CD8, whereas later expanders leaned CD4+. For contracting clones, CD4+ ones sat mainly in CM and EM, CD8+ in EMRA.

CDR1 is LGHNA and CDR2 is YSLEER in the germline V gene. Trimming pared 0 bases from V and 7 bases from J, leaving 10 bases between. The CDR3 sequence is 14 residues long. 5'RACE, which relied on constant-segment primers, yielded TCR alpha and TCR beta cDNA libraries carrying sample barcodes and UMIs. Using its own MiXCR run on the 5' RACE reads, TCRdb lists one record per CDR3 protein. The repertoire includes approximately 500,000 distinct CDR3 sequences, approximately 25% of them detected once, and around 13% sits in the top ten. In this sample, this clonotype turned up a few times. The antigen is not known.

Sequencing input: PBMCs or a T cell subset sorted from them (not recorded which). The origin of this receptor is an adult woman who had mild COVID-19 (a few samples of this study predate the infection). Cell type and time point are not known. The chain links TRBV4-3 to TRBJ2-1; D remains ambiguous. CDR3 sequence (DNA): TGCGCCAGCAGCCAAGATCGGCTACAGAATGAGCAGTTCTTC. This sequence encodes CASSQDRLQNEQFF.